This T cell receptor (beta chain) was documented in a study of blood T cell repertoires in COVID-19. Study background: There were acute and convalescent COVID-19 samples, and they came from the United States, Italy and Spain. PBMCs, B-cell-depleted T cells, or T cells were the source of the cDNA or gDNA that made up the material.

The method was immunoSEQ multiplex PCR; TCRdb's version includes in-frame clones alone and lacks a portion of them. The table has about 120,000 clones, roughly 89% seen once; the top ten hold approximately 3.9%. Trimming cost V 0 bases and J 4 bases, with 12 bases left between them. The germline gives CDR1 LNHNV, CDR2 YYDKDF (reference sequence). CDR3 length: 15 residues. Seattle participants joined during active infection and were tracked over time. This sequence was found in a woman in her sixties or seventies with COVID-19, enrolled during active disease. The chain is built from TRBV15 and TRBJ1-2; D gene uncertain. Sequencing input: peripheral blood. CDR3 sequence reads: CATSRDRQAGYGYTF. The CDR3 coding sequence is TGTGCCACCAGCAGAGATAGGCAGGCGGGCTATGGCTACACCTTC.